This TCR beta chain stems from a study of CD8+ T cells in alopecia areata. Broader study findings: The study found higher clonality in lesional than normal scalp, especially in alopecia totalis/universalis. Alphabeta T cells residing in normal skin are also sequenced in scalp samples.

cDNA prepared by RNA extraction and subsequent reverse transcription served as the template for sequencing. Sequencing used immunoSEQ multiplex PCR; TCRdb keeps in-frame clones, though not all of them. The top ten hold 1.5% to 2% of the sample, which has roughly 200,000 clones, more than 60% seen once. PBMCs were stained for CD3, CD4 and CD8, and CD4+ and CD8+ T cells were sorted. Concerning this clone itself: What it recognizes is unknown.

The length of the CDR3 is 15 residues. CDR1 is GTSNPN, CDR2 SVGIG, per germline (reference sequence). Deletions cut 0 bases from V and 0 bases from J, with 11 bases between. Sample: CD4+ T cells sorted from blood, taken at week 0. The rearrangement links TRBV30 to TRBJ1-2; D is ambiguous. The TCR comes from a human donor with alopecia areata. The CDR3 reads CAWSVAAGSNYGYTF. CDR3 in DNA: TGTGCCTGGAGTGTAGCGGCAGGATCTAACTATGGCTACACCTTC.